Here is one TCR beta chain with its context. The CDR3 contains 14 residues. The V gene lost 4 bases and the J gene lost 10 bases, with 17 bases spanning the gap. CDR1 and CDR2 from the germline V gene are GTSNPN and SVGIG (reference sequence). The sample originates from a study of early T cells in non-severe SARS-CoV-2 infection. About the study: Sequencing was performed on bulk RNA from unsorted whole blood, leaving chains unpaired.

Individual cDNA molecules received unique molecular identifiers. TCRdb recomputed calls from the 5' RACE reads with MiXCR, one row per CDR3 protein. This sample has 100,000 to 150,000 distinct CDR3 sequences; 15% occur once, and the top ten carry about a fifth. This receptor was taken from an adult who was a healthcare worker with PCR-confirmed SARS-CoV-2 infection or an uninfected control (not recorded which). V and J are TRBV30 and TRBJ1-6; D might be TRBD1 (5 bases). Sequenced input: whole blood. The CDR3 here is CAWIGQNIRSPLHF. CDR3 in DNA: TGTGCCTGGATCGGACAAAATATTCGGTCACCCCTCCACTTT.